What follows describes a single T cell receptor beta chain. The data belong to a study of cytomegalovirus exposure and HLA in healthy donors. A multiplex PCR was run with 60 Vbeta primers and 13 Jbeta primers. Assay: immunoSEQ multiplex PCR; the TCRdb copy retains only in-frame clones and omits some. The profile shows about 150,000 clones, around 79% of them singletons. This clonotype originated in a man in his thirties or forties in good health and CMV-seropositive. The specimen sequenced was PBMCs.

The CDR3 protein is CASSDGAGVVNTEAFF. The CDR3 DNA reads TGTGCCAGCAGTGATGGTGCGGGGGTAGTAAACACTGAAGCTTTCTTT. The J gene is TRBJ1-1, the V gene TRBV2; D perhaps matches TRBD1 (5 bases). Germline V gives CDR1 SNHLY, CDR2 FYNNEI. V lost 3 bases and J 2 bases, leaving 16 bases between the germline ends. There are 16 residues in the CDR3.